This is a list of T cell receptor beta chains from one sample in a study of blood T cell repertoires in COVID-19. Produced via immunoSEQ multiplex PCR; TCRdb's table is partial and in-frame only. The sample holds around 220,000 clones, roughly 84% seen once. The source material was peripheral blood. These receptor sequences come from a woman aged 40-49 years with active or convalescent COVID-19. The CDR3 runs from the conserved cysteine through the conserved F or W. D genes are given only for firm matches. Size is stated for part of the rows, as once, few or many counts, or as a class when the clone is expanded.

DNA,CDR3,V,size,J,length,D
TGTGCCAGCAGCTCAGGGGGTTACTTCTACAATGAGCAGTTCTTC,CASSSGGYFYNEQFF,TRBV5-8,.,TRBJ2-1,15,TRBD1
TGTGCCAGCAGTTTGGTGACCCGAGGTGAGCAGTTCTTC,CASSLVTRGEQFF,TRBV12-3/TRBV12-4,.,TRBJ2-1,13,.
TGTGCCAGCAGCTTTCGGCGGGACTCTGGGGCCAACGTCCTGACTTTC,CASSFRRDSGANVLTF,TRBV7-2,.,TRBJ2-6,16,.
TGTGCCAGCATGAGCGGTTTCGCTGGAAACACCATATATTTT,CASMSGFAGNTIYF,TRBV6-5,.,TRBJ1-3,14,.
TGCGCCAGCAGCGCCGCGGTAGCAAACTATGGCTACACCTTC,CASSAAVANYGYTF,TRBV5-1,.,TRBJ1-2,14,.
TGTGCCAGCAGCTCGGACAGGGGGCCTAATCAGCCCCAGCATTTT,CASSSDRGPNQPQHF,TRBV7-9,few,TRBJ1-5,15,TRBD1
TGTGCCAGCAGCTTAGCTGCAGGGGCCGGAAACACCATATATTTT,CASSLAAGAGNTIYF,TRBV7-7,many,TRBJ1-3,15,.
TGTGCCAGCAGTTGGTGGACAGGGGCCGACCAGCCCCAGCATTTT,CASSWWTGADQPQHF,TRBV2,.,TRBJ1-5,15,TRBD1
TGTGCCAGCAGCGTAACCCCGGCGGCCCATAATTCACCCCTCCACTTT,CASSVTPAAHNSPLHF,TRBV9,.,TRBJ1-6,16,.
TGTGCCAGCAGCTCCCATAGCGGGGGGGGTGAGACCCAGTACTTC,CASSSHSGGGETQYF,TRBV7-8,once,TRBJ2-5,15,TRBD2
TGTGCCATCAGTGAGGACGAGACAGGAGTTGGAGATACGCAGTATTTT,CAISEDETGVGDTQYF,TRBV10-3,.,TRBJ2-3,16,.
TGTGCCAGCTCACAACTACAGGGGGACACTGAAGCTTTCTTT,CASSQLQGDTEAFF,TRBV18,few,TRBJ1-1,14,TRBD1
TGTGCCACCAGCCGGGGGACAGCCTCCTACAATGAGCAGTTCTTC,CATSRGTASYNEQFF,TRBV15,.,TRBJ2-1,15,.
TGCGCCAGCAGCTTGGCCCCGGGAGGGAGGGCTGGGGCCAACGTCCTGACTTTC,CASSLAPGGRAGANVLTF,TRBV5-1,.,TRBJ2-6,18,TRBD2
TGTGCCAGCAGCCCTGCGAAACAGGGCGCTAATCAGCCCCAGCATTTT,CASSPAKQGANQPQHF,TRBV11-2,.,TRBJ1-5,16,.
TGCAGCGTTATCCGGGGACAGGGAGGGAATGAGCAGTTCTTC,CSVIRGQGGNEQFF,TRBV29-1,.,TRBJ2-1,14,TRBD1
TGTGCCAGCAGCGATTTAAGACTCCGGGACATTCAGTACTTC,CASSDLRLRDIQYF,TRBV7-8,few,TRBJ2-4,14,.
TGCGCCAGCAGTGAGTCAAGGGACAGTAACGAGCAGTACTTC,CASSESRDSNEQYF,TRBV10-1,.,TRBJ2-7,14,TRBD1
TGCGCCAGCAGCCGCGGGACAGGGAATAGCAATCAGCCCCAGCATTTT,CASSRGTGNSNQPQHF,TRBV4-1,.,TRBJ1-5,16,TRBD1
TGTGCCAGCAGCCCACAGGGGGCTTGGTACAATGAGCAGTTCTTC,CASSPQGAWYNEQFF,TRBV9,.,TRBJ2-1,15,TRBD1
TGTGCCAGCACTCCTCAACTATACGAGCAGTACTTC,CASTPQLYEQYF,TRBV2,few,TRBJ2-7,12,.
TGCGCCAGCAGCCCCTTGGCGGGGCCGTTTATAGAGACCCAGTACTTC,CASSPLAGPFIETQYF,TRBV5-1,.,TRBJ2-5,16,.
TGTGCCAGCACCAGACTAGCGGGACAAGAGACCCAGTACTTC,CASTRLAGQETQYF,TRBV2,.,TRBJ2-5,14,TRBD2
TGTGCCAGCCGGACAGGGAAGGAGTACTATGGCTACACCTTC,CASRTGKEYYGYTF,TRBV28,.,TRBJ1-2,14,TRBD1